Shown below are 10 T cell receptor beta chains from a single sample sequenced in a study of CD8+ T cells in alopecia areata. Noted treatment: oral pan-JAK inhibitor, 5-10 mg twice daily. Sequencing used cDNA as its template, made by extracting RNA and reverse transcribing it. The table came from immunoSEQ multiplex PCR; TCRdb's copy has only in-frame clones and leaves some out. This sample has approximately 150,000 clones, with approximately 62% found just once. The source was CD4+ T cells sorted from blood, collected at week 24, from a patient treated with tofacitinib. The receptors shown here come from a human donor with alopecia areata.

This clone turned up a few times. Other DNA sequences from this sample encode an identical CDR3 as well. The gene calls are TRBV29-1 and TRBJ1-1; no clear D gene. V dropped 7 bases and J dropped 1 base, with 10 bases sitting between them. This CDR3 region has 12 residues. Germline lookup yields CDR1 SQVTM and CDR2 ANQGSEA. CDR3 sequence reads: CSGRVGNTEAFF. CDR3 sequence (DNA): TGCAGCGGGAGAGTTGGGAACACTGAAGCTTTCTTT. Drawing the rest from reference TRBV29-1 and TRBJ1-1, the complete variable domain is SAVISQKPSRDICQRGTSLTIQCQVDSQVTMMFWYRQQPGQSLTLIATANQGSEATYESGFVIDKFPISRPNLTFSTLTVSNMSPEDSSIYLCSGRVGNTEAFFGQGTRLTVV.

The V call is TRBV29-1, the J call TRBJ2-3; D is undetermined. The CDR3 is made up of 13 amino acids. V shed 7 bases and J shed 2 bases, with 13 bases lying between them. The germline V gene encodes CDR1 SQVTM and CDR2 ANQGSEA. CDR3 in DNA: TGCAGCGAAAAGATGCGGAACACAGATACGCAGTATTTT. Its translation: CSEKMRNTDTQYF.

The genes are TRBV30 and TRBJ1-5; D is possibly TRBD1 (6 bases). V gave up 0 bases and J gave up 5 bases, with 8 bases separating them. The CDR3 totals 13 residues. Germline lookup yields CDR1 GTSNPN and CDR2 SVGIG (reference sequence). In DNA form, the CDR3 reads TGTGCCTGGAGTGTAGCAGGGGATCAGCCCCAGCATTTT. Translation: CAWSVAGDQPQHF.

The genes are TRBV29-1 and TRBJ2-5, with a tentative D call TRBD1 (6 bases). Germline V gene sequence: CDR1 SQVTM, CDR2 ANQGSEA. V shed 3 bases and J shed 4 bases, with 15 bases lying between them. This CDR3 contains 14 residues. The CDR3 DNA follows: TGCAGCGTTGACGAGGATGCCAGGGGAGAGACCCAGTACTTC. The encoded protein is CSVDEDARGETQYF.

V is TRBV29-1 and J is TRBJ2-3; 10 bases map to TRBD2. The trim removed 4 bases at V and 2 bases at J, leaving 9 bases unmatched. CDR3 length: 16 amino acids. The germline CDR1 and CDR2 sequences are SQVTM and ANQGSEA. In nucleotides, the CDR3 is TGCAGCGTTGTCGGCTTACTAGCGGGGACCACAGATACGCAGTATTTT. Protein product: CSVVGLLAGTTDTQYF.

This rearrangement joins TRBV6-5 to TRBJ1-6; 9 bases fit TRBD1. The CDR3 is 15 amino acids. V shed 0 bases, J shed 7 bases, and the junction held 1 base outside the gene matches. The germline V gene has CDR1 MNHEY and CDR2 SVGAGI. The CDR3 bases are TGTGCCAGCAGTTACTCTGGACAGGGGAATTCACCCCTCCACTTT. Its translation: CASSYSGQGNSPLHF.

This clone came up a few times. The gene calls are TRBV19 and TRBJ2-5; tentative D call: TRBD2 (5 bases). From germline, CDR1 is LNHDA and CDR2 SQIVND (reference sequence). There are 13 residues in the CDR3. The germline V and J ends were trimmed by 5 bases and 7 bases, with 14 bases remaining between them. CDR3 sequence reads: CASSLEIEGTQYF. The CDR3 DNA reads as TGTGCCAGTAGTCTCGAGATTGAGGGGACCCAGTACTTC.

In this sample, this clone turned up once. The chain's CDR3 is CASSQAGSSKNIQYF. CDR3 bases: TGTGCCAGCAGCCAAGCGGGGAGTTCCAAAAACATTCAGTACTTC. This chain uses TRBV7-9 with TRBJ2-4, with TRBD2 matching 7 bases. V trimming: 5 bases; J trimming: 2 bases; junction bases outside the gene matches: 6. Germline CDR1 reads SEHNR; CDR2 reads FQNEAQ (reference sequence). The CDR3 is made up of 15 amino acids.

The chain recombines TRBV5-1 with TRBJ2-7, with D uncertain. V was cut by 2 bases and J by 1 base, with 10 bases left in between. The germline gives CDR1 SGHRS, CDR2 YFSETQ. CDR3 length equals 14 residues. The CDR3 DNA follows: TGCGCCAGCAGCTTAGAAGACGGATCCTACGAGCAGTACTTC. It codes for CASSLEDGSYEQYF.

This clone was counted only a few times. Additional DNA sequences in this sample encode the identical CDR3. V gene TRBV7-9 combines with J gene TRBJ2-1, with a weak D call TRBD2 (6 bases). Germline CDR1 is SEHNR and CDR2 is FQNEAQ (reference sequence). This CDR3 has 14 amino acids. Trimming left V 2 bases short and J 6 bases short, with 11 bases between. The CDR3 protein is CASSLLASFNEQFF. CDR3 DNA sequence: TGTGCCAGCAGCTTACTAGCGTCATTCAATGAGCAGTTCTTC.